These 21 T cell receptor beta chains share one sample of origin, sequenced in a study of blood T cell repertoires in COVID-19 (dated by TCRdb to between 2020 and 2021). Libraries were made using the immunoSEQ multiplex PCR assay. What TCRdb holds here is the immuneACCESS table cut down to in-frame rearrangements. Part of the clones is not present; checked against another copy, under half of the missing clones reflect an unresolved V gene, and the others are unexplained. This sample has a few hundred thousand clones in its table, and around 85% of those were observed once. In total, the top ten clones hold roughly 0.87% of the sample. The specimen was peripheral blood. The receptors were gathered from a human donor with COVID-19, enrolled during active disease. The donor label of this sample is uncertain.

This clone was seen a few times. The chain links TRBV6-6 to TRBJ1-1, with D perhaps matching TRBD1 (6 bases). The CDR3 has 12 residues. Germline V gene data show CDR1 as MNHNY and CDR2 as SVGAGI (reference sequence). Trimming removed 2 bases from V and 12 bases from J, with 13 bases in between. CDR3 sequence: CASSYANRVPFF. CDR3 DNA sequence: TGTGCCAGCAGTTACGCGAACAGGGTACCTTTCTTT.

This chain connects TRBV9 to TRBJ2-1; 8 nucleotides match TRBD2. The CDR3 has 14 amino acids. The ends lost 3 bases at V and 8 bases at J; junction bases unmatched: 7. Germline values: CDR1 SGDLS, CDR2 YYNGEE. The CDR3 protein is CASSAGTSLDEQFF. DNA for the CDR3: TGTGCCAGCAGCGCCGGGACTAGTTTAGATGAGCAGTTCTTC.

This chain connects TRBV7-6 to TRBJ2-7; 7 nucleotides line up with TRBD2. This CDR3 is 16 amino acids long. The J segment lost 6 bases and the V segment lost 3 bases, leaving 14 bases of the junction unmatched. Germline V gene sequence: CDR1 SGHVS, CDR2 FNYEAQ. CDR3 DNA sequence: TGTGCCAGCAGCTTCATACCCCTTGCGGGAGTAAGCGAGCAGTACTTC. As protein: CASSFIPLAGVSEQYF.

This chain joins TRBV7-2 and TRBJ2-5, with no clear D. The germline CDR1 and CDR2 sequences are SGHTA and FQGNSA. The CDR3 extends over 15 amino acids. Trimming stripped 5 bases from V and 2 bases from J, with 15 bases between. In DNA form, the CDR3 reads TGTGCCAGCAGCCCCCGTTCGGTATGGCAAGAGACCCAGTACTTC. Translated: CASSPRSVWQETQYF.

The V call is TRBV27, the J call TRBJ2-7, with 12 bases aligning to TRBD2. Germline loops: CDR1 MNHEY, CDR2 SMNVEV (reference sequence). This CDR3 comprises 15 residues. Trimming removed 8 bases from V and 0 bases from J; junction bases left unmatched: 5. The CDR3 DNA reads as TGTGCCAGCCAACGGACTAGCGGGGCCTCCTACGAGCAGTACTTC. It specifies CASQRTSGASYEQYF.

The table lists this clone with a count of one. This chain connects TRBV18 to TRBJ1-2, with 7 bases fitting TRBD1. The J segment lost 0 bases and the V segment lost 3 bases, leaving 7 bases of the junction unmatched. This CDR3 is 16 amino acids long. Germline V gives CDR1 KGHSH, CDR2 LQKENI. CDR3 region: CASSPDRAGTNYGYTF. CDR3 coding DNA: TGTGCCAGCTCACCCGACAGGGCGGGGACTAACTATGGCTACACCTTC.

V is TRBV3-1 (or the pseudogene TRBV3-2) and J is TRBJ2-5, with a possible D match to TRBD2 (6 bases). This CDR3 has 13 amino acids. The V end lost 4 bases, the J end lost 5 bases, and 11 bases lay between the germline ends. Germline lookup yields CDR1 LGHDT and CDR2 YNNKEL (reference sequence). Written as DNA, the CDR3 is TGTGCCAGCAGCCCAGCGGGTTTTGAGACCCAGTACTTC. Encoded protein: CASSPAGFETQYF.

V gene TRBV7-2 combines with J gene TRBJ1-2; TRBD1 might be the D (6 bases). V shed 5 bases and J shed 0 bases, with 13 bases lying between them. The CDR3 runs 15 residues. Germline V CDR1 and CDR2: SGHTA, FQGNSA. Written as DNA, the CDR3 is TGTGCCAGCAGCCCTTGGACAGCCTCTAACTATGGCTACACCTTC. Translating gives CASSPWTASNYGYTF.

The rearrangement joins TRBV3-1 (or the pseudogene TRBV3-2) to TRBJ1-1; D might be TRBD1 (6 bases). Germline-derived CDR1 and CDR2 are LGHDT and YNNKEL (reference sequence). This CDR3 contains 14 residues. V lost 1 base to trimming and J lost 5 bases, with 11 bases between them. CDR3 sequence: CASSQVRQGTEAFF. The CDR3 DNA is TGTGCCAGCAGCCAAGTTCGTCAGGGGACTGAAGCTTTCTTT.

The chain joins TRBV2 to TRBJ2-3; TRBD1 matches at 8 bases. The J segment lost 1 base and the V segment lost 9 bases, leaving 6 bases of the junction unmatched. The CDR3 length is 14 residues. The V gene's germline CDR1 is SNHLY and CDR2 FYNNEI. CDR3 coding DNA: TGTGCCAGAGCCTGGACAGGGCGCACAGATACGCAGTATTTT. Its translation: CARAWTGRTDTQYF.

This rearrangement joins TRBV29-1 to TRBJ1-2; no clear D. Trimming removed 3 bases from V and 4 bases from J, with 18 bases in between. CDR1 and CDR2 (germline): SQVTM, ANQGSEA. The CDR3 totals 15 residues. The CDR3: CSVDGGRGSFYGYTF. In nucleotides, the CDR3 is TGCAGCGTTGATGGCGGGAGAGGGTCTTTCTATGGCTACACCTTC.

The chain recombines TRBV9 with TRBJ2-1; 10 nucleotides align to TRBD2. The CDR3 runs to 14 residues. In germline, CDR1 is SGDLS, CDR2 YYNGEE. V was clipped by 4 bases and J by 4 bases; unmatched bases: 2. The CDR3 reads CASSPGLAYNEQFF. The CDR3 coding sequence is TGTGCCAGCAGCCCGGGACTAGCGTACAATGAGCAGTTCTTC. The variable domain in full, completed from reference TRBV9 and TRBJ2-1, reads DSGVTQTPKHLITATGQRVTLRCSPRSGDLSVYWYQQSLDQGLQFLIQYYNGEERAKGNILERFSAQQFPDLHSELNLSSLELGDSALYFCASSPGLAYNEQFFGPGTRLTVL.

This chain uses TRBV29-1 with TRBJ2-3; perhaps TRBD1 as D (5 bases). This CDR3 spans 13 amino acids. CDR1 is SQVTM and CDR2 is ANQGSEA in the germline V gene. The V end lost 7 bases, the J end lost 6 bases, and 17 bases lay between the germline ends. Here the CDR3 reads CSEQTGGVDTQYF. The DNA of the CDR3 is TGCAGCGAACAAACAGGTGGGGTGGATACGCAGTATTTT.

This clone occurred once. This chain connects TRBV3-1 (or the pseudogene TRBV3-2) to TRBJ2-1; TRBD1 might be the D (5 bases). The germline CDR1 and CDR2 sequences are LGHDT and YNNKEL (reference sequence). Between the trimmed V and J ends, which lost 4 bases and 2 bases, there was a span of 15 bases. The CDR3 is 16 residues long. CDR3: CASSPLGAAPYNEQFF. In nucleotides, the CDR3 is TGTGCCAGCAGCCCCCTAGGGGCCGCCCCCTACAATGAGCAGTTCTTC.

The rearrangement joins TRBV5-1 to TRBJ2-2, with no clear D. CDR3 length: 14 residues. V was cut by 3 bases and J by 4 bases, with 10 bases left in between. Germline-derived CDR1 and CDR2 are SGHRS and YFSETQ. The CDR3 nucleotides are TGCGCCAGCAGCTCCTCGACTGTCACCGGGGAGCTGTTTTTT. It encodes CASSSSTVTGELFF.

This rearrangement joins TRBV19 to TRBJ1-5; the D gene is possibly TRBD1 (6 bases). The CDR3 consists of 12 residues. CDR1 and CDR2 from the germline V gene are LNHDA and SQIVND (reference sequence). V gave up 10 bases and J gave up 4 bases, with 11 bases separating them. The CDR3 loop is CATGEGNQPQHF. For the CDR3, the DNA is TGTGCCACAGGGGAGGGGAATCAGCCCCAGCATTTT.

V is TRBV30 and J is TRBJ1-1; no reliable D call. Germline V lookup: CDR1 GTSNPN, CDR2 SVGIG (reference sequence). Between the trimmed V and J ends, which lost 2 bases and 3 bases, there was a span of 10 bases. CDR3 length: 13 residues. The CDR3 region has the DNA TGTGCCTGGAGTCCCGAAACATACACTGAAGCTTTCTTT. Residues: CAWSPETYTEAFF.

The chain carries TRBV19 and TRBJ1-5; 7 bases are a match to TRBD1. From germline, CDR1 is LNHDA and CDR2 SQIVND (reference sequence). With V trimmed by 5 bases and J by 7 bases, 8 bases remained unmatched. The CDR3 runs 14 residues. The CDR3 region is CASSGITGDQPQHF. For the CDR3, the DNA is TGTGCCAGTAGTGGGATTACAGGGGACCAGCCCCAGCATTTT.

J is TRBJ2-2 and V is TRBV2; 7 bases map to TRBD2. Germline V gives CDR1 SNHLY, CDR2 FYNNEI. CDR3 length equals 16 residues. The ends lost 5 bases at V and 1 base at J; junction bases unmatched: 7. CDR3 DNA sequence: TGTGCCAGCAGTCCCCAGGGAGGGCAGAACACCGGGGAGCTGTTTTTT. As protein: CASSPQGGQNTGELFF.

This sequence joins TRBV19 and TRBJ1-2, with D unresolved. Trimming removed 6 bases from V and 4 bases from J, with 6 bases in between. CDR1 and CDR2 from the germline V gene are LNHDA and SQIVND (reference sequence). The CDR3 totals 11 residues. The CDR3 DNA reads TGTGCCAGTAGACAAATCTATGGCTACACCTTC. This translates into CASRQIYGYTF.

The CDR3 nucleotides are TGCACCAGCAGCCGCTTAAGCGGGAGGGCCCGGAATGAGCAGTTCTTC. Translated, it gives CTSSRLSGRARNEQFF. The chain uses TRBV1 and TRBJ2-1; no check of the table's D call, TRBD2, against the DNA was made. TRBV1 is annotated as a pseudogene. This CDR3 comprises 16 residues.